A single sample gave rise to the 25 T cell receptor beta chains below, sequenced in a study of OX40 agonist ivuxolimab in advanced cancers. The repertoire was sequenced with immunoSEQ multiplex PCR; TCRdb's copy has only in-frame clones and lacks some. The table shows roughly 48,000 clones, with around 84% occurring only once. This material consisted of CD4+ or CD8+ T cells sorted from blood, taken in a trial of the OX40 agonist ivuxolimab. Receptor source: an adult with an advanced solid tumor such as melanoma, head and neck, liver or kidney cancer.

This chain uses TRBV18 with TRBJ2-5; TRBD1 matches 7 bases. Germline values: CDR1 KGHSH, CDR2 LQKENI. This CDR3 has 14 amino acids. The ends lost 5 bases at V and 4 bases at J; junction bases unmatched: 7. The CDR3 region has the DNA TGTGCCAGCTCAAGGGACAGCGTAGGAGAGACCCAGTACTTC. This codes for CASSRDSVGETQYF. Together with reference TRBV18 and TRBJ2-5, the CDR3 gives the full variable domain: NAGVMQNPRHLVRRRGQEARLRCSPMKGHSHVYWYRQLPEEGLKFMVYLQKENIIDESGMPKERFSAEFPKEGPSILRIQQVVRGDSAAYFCASSRDSVGETQYFGPGTRLLVL.

The V gene is TRBV15, the J gene TRBJ1-5; a weak D match, TRBD1 (6 bases). The ends were cut back, 1 base at V and 6 bases at J, with 13 bases in the middle. The CDR3 has 15 residues. Per the germline V gene, CDR1 is LNHNV and CDR2 is YYDKDF (reference sequence). The CDR3 is CATSRGRQEGQPQHF. Written as DNA, the CDR3 is TGTGCCACCAGCAGAGGTCGACAGGAGGGTCAGCCCCAGCATTTT.

V usage is TRBV29-1 and J usage is TRBJ1-4; TRBD1 matches 7 bases. Germline-derived CDR1 and CDR2 are SQVTM and ANQGSEA. The CDR3 has 14 amino acids. V shed 3 bases and J 5 bases; nucleotides not matched to a gene: 6. In DNA, the CDR3 is TGCAGCGTTGAGGGGGGACAGACGAATGAAAAACTGTTTTTT. Translated, it gives CSVEGGQTNEKLFF.

The chain has TRBV2 and TRBJ2-3; D unclear. Germline V lookup: CDR1 SNHLY, CDR2 FYNNEI. This CDR3 contains 13 residues. V shed 3 bases and J shed 3 bases, with 7 bases lying between them. The CDR3: CASSEWRTDTQYF. The CDR3 nucleotides read TGTGCCAGCAGTGAGTGGCGGACAGATACGCAGTATTTT.

The chain uses TRBV30 and TRBJ2-2; maybe TRBD2 (5 bases). V lost 5 bases, J lost 1 base, and 14 bases lay in between. Germline CDR1 and CDR2: GTSNPN and SVGIG (reference sequence). This CDR3 region has 15 residues. CDR3 protein: CAWRDYLWNTGELFF. The CDR3 nucleotides read TGTGCCTGGCGCGACTACCTTTGGAACACCGGGGAGCTGTTTTTT.

The rearrangement links TRBV5-1 to TRBJ1-4, with D tentatively TRBD1 (5 bases). V was shortened by 0 bases and J by 6 bases, with 15 bases between the two germline ends. CDR1 is SGHRS and CDR2 is YFSETQ in the germline V gene. The CDR3 extends over 16 amino acids. CDR3 sequence: CASSLGIGGFDEKLFF. The DNA of the CDR3 is TGCGCCAGCAGCTTGGGGATTGGGGGTTTTGATGAAAAACTGTTTTTT.

This sequence joins TRBV12-2 and TRBJ2-2; the table's D call of TRBD1 was not tested on the DNA. TRBV12-2 has pseudogene status. The CDR3 has 17 amino acids. CDR3 sequence (DNA): TGTGCAAGTCGCTTCTGTCGGCAGGTTGTCAACACCGGGGAGCTGTTTTTT. Translated, it gives CASRFCRQVVNTGELFF.

The rearrangement uses TRBV10-3 and TRBJ2-7, with 8 bases aligning to TRBD2. J gave up 0 bases and V 11 bases, and 6 bases lay outside the gene matches. This CDR3 has 13 amino acids. Looked up from germline, CDR1 is ENHRY and CDR2 is SYGVKD. CDR3 loop: CAVQRESSYEQYF. CDR3 DNA: TGTGCCGTTCAGCGGGAGAGCTCCTACGAGCAGTACTTC.

The rearrangement links TRBV14 to TRBJ2-5, with a tentative D call TRBD2 (6 bases). Trimming pared 4 bases from V and 2 bases from J, leaving 11 bases between. CDR1 and CDR2 from the germline V gene are SGHDN and FVKESK. The CDR3 runs to 14 residues. The CDR3 DNA reads TGTGCCAGCAGCCTCCTAGCGTCTCAAGAGACCCAGTACTTC. Its protein product is CASSLLASQETQYF. The entire variable domain, with the rest obtained from reference TRBV14 and TRBJ2-5, is as follows: EAGVTQFPSHSVIEKGQTVTLRCDPISGHDNLYWYRRVMGKEIKFLLHFVKESKQDESGMPNNRFLAERTGGTYSTLKVQPAELEDSGVYFCASSLLASQETQYFGPGTRLLVL.

The rearrangement links TRBV29-1 to TRBJ1-1; 7 bases fit TRBD1. From germline, CDR1 is SQVTM and CDR2 ANQGSEA. V was clipped by 4 bases and J by 4 bases; unmatched bases: 3. The CDR3 runs to 12 residues. The CDR3 loop is CSVVTGVTEAFF. For the CDR3, the DNA is TGCAGCGTTGTTACAGGGGTCACTGAAGCTTTCTTT.

The gene calls are TRBV2 and TRBJ1-4, with 9 bases aligning to TRBD1. Germline V gives CDR1 SNHLY, CDR2 FYNNEI. J was trimmed by 5 bases and V by 8 bases; bases with no gene match: 6. The CDR3 extends over 14 amino acids. Here the CDR3 DNA reads TGTGCCAGCGTATTCGGGACAGGGAATGAAAAACTGTTTTTT. Encoded protein: CASVFGTGNEKLFF.

As to this clone: This specimen includes other DNA sequences encoding the same CDR3. The V gene is TRBV14, the J gene TRBJ2-1; 8 bases line up with TRBD1. Germline V lookup: CDR1 SGHDN, CDR2 FVKESK. V was clipped by 6 bases and J by 5 bases; unmatched bases: 9. The CDR3 has 15 residues. Here the CDR3 DNA reads TGTGCCAGCAGATGGACAGGGAGTCTGGACAATGAGCAGTTCTTC. As protein: CASRWTGSLDNEQFF.

The V call is TRBV5-4, the J call TRBJ2-2; 9 positions match TRBD2. J lost 7 bases, V lost 0 bases, and 4 bases had no gene match. Looked up from germline, CDR1 is SGHNT and CDR2 is YYREEE (reference sequence). This CDR3 is built from 15 residues. The CDR3 nucleotides are TGTGCCAGCAGCTTGGGTAGCGGGAGTAACGGGGAGCTGTTTTTT. Translating gives CASSLGSGSNGELFF. Full variable domain (remainder filled in from reference TRBV5-4 and TRBJ2-2): ETGVTQSPTHLIKTRGQQVTLRCSSQSGHNTVSWYQQALGQGPQFIFQYYREEENGRGNFPPRFSGLQFPNYSSELNVNALELDDSALYLCASSLGSGSNGELFFGEGSRLTVL.

V is TRBV10-3 and J is TRBJ2-1; 10 nucleotides line up with TRBD2. V lost 4 bases to trimming and J lost 7 bases; unmatched junction nucleotides: 4. This CDR3 has 14 residues. Germline V CDR1 and CDR2: ENHRY, SYGVKD. CDR3 region: CAISASGSGNEQFF. Here the CDR3 DNA reads TGTGCCATCAGTGCTAGCGGGAGTGGTAATGAGCAGTTCTTC.

V gene TRBV6-5 combines with J gene TRBJ1-1; 10 bases line up with TRBD1. The CDR3 sequence is 14 residues long. Germline values: CDR1 MNHEY, CDR2 SVGAGI. V dropped 6 bases and J dropped 2; count of bases not matched to a gene: 3. The CDR3 reads CASSRQGANTEAFF. In DNA, the CDR3 is TGTGCCAGCAGCAGACAGGGGGCTAACACTGAAGCTTTCTTT.

In its sample, this clone was seen once. The V and J genes are TRBV18 and TRBJ2-5; 10 nucleotides match TRBD1. The ends lost 4 bases at V and 2 bases at J; junction bases unmatched: 4. This CDR3 comprises 15 residues. Germline loops: CDR1 KGHSH, CDR2 LQKENI. The CDR3 DNA is TGTGCCAGCTCACGGCCGGGACAGGGGCAAGAGACCCAGTACTTC. Translated: CASSRPGQGQETQYF.

This chain links TRBV7-8 with TRBJ2-5, with D perhaps being TRBD1 or TRBD2 (5 bases each). The CDR3 is 14 residues long. Germline values: CDR1 SGHVS, CDR2 FQNEAQ. The V and J ends lost 5 bases and 1 base respectively, with 11 bases between them. The DNA of the CDR3 is TGTGCCAGCAGCCCAGGGACCTTCCAAGAGACCCAGTACTTC. It encodes CASSPGTFQETQYF.

This clone was observed once. This chain connects TRBV28 to TRBJ2-7; D may be TRBD1 (5 bases). This CDR3 is 12 amino acids long. Germline lookup yields CDR1 MDHEN and CDR2 SYDVKM. V dropped 6 bases and J dropped 0 bases, with 6 bases sitting between them. CDR3 residues: CASRDNSYEQYF. The CDR3 coding sequence is TGTGCCAGCAGGGACAACTCCTACGAGCAGTACTTC.

This sequence joins TRBV2 and TRBJ1-1; D may be TRBD1 (6 bases). The CDR3 consists of 13 residues. Trimming stripped 8 bases from V and 3 bases from J, with 13 bases between. CDR1 is SNHLY and CDR2 is FYNNEI in the germline V gene. In nucleotides, the CDR3 is TGTGCCAGCGTGGTGGACAGAGACACTGAAGCTTTCTTT. Translated: CASVVDRDTEAFF.

This sequence joins TRBV20-1 and TRBJ2-3, with D unclear. Germline CDR1 reads DFQATT; CDR2 reads SNEGSKA (reference sequence). The CDR3 runs to 11 residues. The germline V and J ends were trimmed by 6 bases and 6 bases, with 10 bases remaining between them. The CDR3 reads CSASPADTQYF. The CDR3 coding sequence is TGCAGTGCATCCCCAGCGGATACGCAGTATTTT.

Regarding this clone: A read error may produce the germline difference seen at one junction end. The chain uses TRBV7-7 and TRBJ2-5; 11 nucleotides align to TRBD2. The germline CDR1 and CDR2 sequences are SSHAT and FNYEAQ (reference sequence). The CDR3 sequence is 14 residues long. The CDR3 DNA reads as TGTGCTAGCAGCTTTAGCGGGAGGGGGGAGACCCAGTACTTC. It translates to CASSFSGRGETQYF.

V gene TRBV28 combines with J gene TRBJ1-5; D is uncertain. Trimming left V 1 base short and J 3 bases short, with 7 bases between. The germline gives CDR1 MDHEN, CDR2 SYDVKM. The CDR3 consists of 14 residues. In DNA form, the CDR3 reads TGTGCCAGCAGTTTATCTCTCTCCAATCAGCCCCAGCATTTT. It yields the protein CASSLSLSNQPQHF.

The V gene is TRBV28, the J gene TRBJ1-1; D is unclear. The CDR3 totals 13 residues. V was cut by 8 bases and J by 1 base, with 11 bases left in between. CDR1 and CDR2 (germline): MDHEN, SYDVKM. The CDR3 nucleotides read TGTGCCAGCGGTGGGCGGGGGAACACTGAAGCTTTCTTT. Encoded protein: CASGGRGNTEAFF.

The rearrangement links TRBV27 to TRBJ2-5; 7 nucleotides match TRBD1. V dropped 3 bases and J dropped 4; count of bases not matched to a gene: 8. Germline CDR1 and CDR2: MNHEY and SMNVEV (reference sequence). This CDR3 contains 15 residues. The CDR3 region has the DNA TGTGCCAGCAGTTTGCTATCCCGGGACAGAGAGACCCAGTACTTC. Its translation is CASSLLSRDRETQYF.

This sequence joins TRBV30 and TRBJ2-5; 8 bases line up with TRBD2. Per germline, CDR1 GTSNPN and CDR2 SVGIG (reference sequence). The J segment lost 2 bases and the V segment lost 0 bases, leaving 5 bases of the junction unmatched. This CDR3 is built from 15 residues. CDR3 sequence: CAWSVLAAPQETQYF. In DNA, the CDR3 is TGTGCCTGGAGTGTACTAGCGGCCCCTCAAGAGACCCAGTACTTC. Full variable domain (remainder filled in from reference TRBV30 and TRBJ2-5): SQTIHQWPATLVQPVGSPLSLECTVEGTSNPNLYWYRQAAGRGLQLLFYSVGIGQISSEVPQNLSASRPQDRQFILSSKKLLLSDSGFYLCAWSVLAAPQETQYFGPGTRLLVL.